One T cell receptor (beta chain) is described in this entry. Sequenced by immunoSEQ multiplex PCR; TCRdb stores in-frame clones only, minus some. This table has approximately 57,000 clones, about 90% appearing once. The data originate from a study of T cell responses to AZD1222 COVID-19 vaccine. The CDR3 covers 15 residues. Germline-derived CDR1 and CDR2 are LGHDT and YNNKEL (reference sequence). The junction had 5 bases not matched to a gene; V was cut back by 2 bases and J by 4 bases. The clonotype comes from an adult in good health. This rearrangement joins TRBV3-1 (or the pseudogene TRBV3-2) to TRBJ2-3, with 8 bases lining up with TRBD2. The starting material was peripheral blood, obtained on day 0 of AZD1222 vaccination. CDR3 nucleotides: TGTGCCAGCAGCCAACTAGCGGGTAAAGCAGATACGCAGTATTTT. Its protein product is CASSQLAGKADTQYF.